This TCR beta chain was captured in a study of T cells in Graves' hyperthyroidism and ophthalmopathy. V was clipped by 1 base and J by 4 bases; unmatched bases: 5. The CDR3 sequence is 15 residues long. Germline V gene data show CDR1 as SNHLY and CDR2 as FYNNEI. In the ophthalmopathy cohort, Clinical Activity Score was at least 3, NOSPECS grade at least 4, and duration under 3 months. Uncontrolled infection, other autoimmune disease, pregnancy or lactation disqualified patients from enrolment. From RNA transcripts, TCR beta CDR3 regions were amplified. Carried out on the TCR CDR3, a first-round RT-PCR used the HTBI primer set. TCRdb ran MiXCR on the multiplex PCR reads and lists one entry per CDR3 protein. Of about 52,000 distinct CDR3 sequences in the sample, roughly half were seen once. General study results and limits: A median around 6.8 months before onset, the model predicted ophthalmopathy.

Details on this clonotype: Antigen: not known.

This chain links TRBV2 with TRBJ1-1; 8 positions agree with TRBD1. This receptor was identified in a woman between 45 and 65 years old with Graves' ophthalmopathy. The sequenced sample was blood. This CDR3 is CASSEGLGQGTEAFF. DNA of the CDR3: TGTGCCAGCAGTGAAGGCTTAGGACAGGGCACTGAAGCTTTCTTT.